This T cell receptor (beta chain) appears in the sequencing data of a study of blood T cell repertoires in COVID-19. For the study at large: T cells, B-cell-depleted T cells, or PBMCs supplied cDNA or gDNA.

The table came from immunoSEQ multiplex PCR; TCRdb's copy has only in-frame clones and leaves some out. The sample carries 270,000 or so clones, over 80% recorded once. The CDR3 has 16 residues. The trim removed 5 bases at V and 3 bases at J, leaving 8 bases unmatched. In germline, CDR1 is SEHNR, CDR2 FQNEAQ (reference sequence). Participant age was roughly 18 to 100 years, and participants resided in 25 or so US areas. Grouping used clinical history reported by participants in a survey and questionnaire. Sequencing input: PBMCs or T cells enriched from blood (not recorded which). This sequence originates from a woman aged 30 to 39 with acute COVID-19. The chain has TRBV7-9 and TRBJ1-4, with TRBD1 identical over 8 bases. The CDR3 bases are TGTGCCAGCAGCCCCACGGACAGGGCCCCTAATGAAAAACTGTTTTTT. It encodes CASSPTDRAPNEKLFF. Combining the CDR3 with reference TRBV7-9 and TRBJ1-4 gives the whole variable domain DTGVSQNPRHKITKRGQNVTFRCDPISEHNRLYWYRQTLGQGPEFLTYFQNEAQLEKSRLLSDRFSAERPKGSFSTLEIQRTEQGDSAMYLCASSPTDRAPNEKLFFGSGTQLSVL.